The entry below gives a single T cell receptor (beta chain) sequence along with its context. Its antigen is still unknown. The CDR3 runs 13 residues. Looked up from germline, CDR1 is PRHDT and CDR2 is FYEKMQ (reference sequence). V lost 2 bases and J lost 0, with 5 bases in between. These data are taken from a study of siplizumab effects on memory and regulatory T cells. Study-wide results and limits: The authors did not confirm suppressive function in proliferating Tregs from siplizumab cultures.

Only in-frame clones appear in the TCRdb table, and some are missing; sequencing was by immunoSEQ multiplex PCR. The sample shows about 120,000 clones, 90% to 95% of them seen only once. V usage is TRBV13 and J usage is TRBJ2-7, with TRBD1 as a possible D gene (5 bases). The specimen sequenced was non-Treg CD4+ T cells sorted from blood. This TCR was sampled from a human donor in good health. The CDR3 bases are TGTGCCAGCAGCTTACAGGGCTCCTACGAGCAGTACTTC. This encodes CASSLQGSYEQYF.